This T cell receptor (beta chain) appears in the sequencing data of a study of T cell repertoires in cytomegalovirus infection. Study-wide findings and caveats: Dominating the ex vivo response were HLA-C-restricted CMV-specific TCR beta clonotypes.

In TCRdb, the reads were re-called with MiXCR into one record per CDR3 protein. This sample has a few hundred thousand distinct CDR3 sequences, with roughly 9.5% found just once. This clonotype was counted at least ten times. Its matching antigen is unknown. This CDR3 comprises 15 residues. Looked up from germline, CDR1 is SGHTA and CDR2 is FQGNSA. Trimming cost V 1 base and J 6 bases; bases outside gene matches: 4. This chain links TRBV7-2 with TRBJ1-5, with 9 bases that match TRBD1. The sequenced sample was PBMCs. The clonotype originates from a human donor in good health (CMV status not recorded). Some clones in this sample may be carry-over from other donors' samples. CDR3 loop: CASSLEQGASQPQHF. In DNA, the CDR3 is TGTGCCAGCAGCTTAGAACAGGGGGCTAGTCAGCCCCAGCATTTT.